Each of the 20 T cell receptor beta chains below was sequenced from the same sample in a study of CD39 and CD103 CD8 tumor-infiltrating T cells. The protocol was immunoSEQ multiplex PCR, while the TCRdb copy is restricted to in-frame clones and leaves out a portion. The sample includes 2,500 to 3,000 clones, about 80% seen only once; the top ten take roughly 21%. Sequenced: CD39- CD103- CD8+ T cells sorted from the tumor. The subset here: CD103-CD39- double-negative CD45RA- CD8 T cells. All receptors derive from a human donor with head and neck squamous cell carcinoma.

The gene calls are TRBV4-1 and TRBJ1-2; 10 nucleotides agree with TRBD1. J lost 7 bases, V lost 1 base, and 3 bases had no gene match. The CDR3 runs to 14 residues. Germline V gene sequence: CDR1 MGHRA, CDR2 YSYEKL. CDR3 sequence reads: CASSQGQGASGYTF. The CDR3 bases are TGCGCCAGCAGCCAAGGACAGGGGGCGAGTGGCTACACCTTC.

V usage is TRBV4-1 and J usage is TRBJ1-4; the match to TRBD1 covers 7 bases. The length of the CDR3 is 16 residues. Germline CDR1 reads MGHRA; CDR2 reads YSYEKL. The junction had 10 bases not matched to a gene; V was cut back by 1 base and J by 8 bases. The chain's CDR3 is CASSQGWGQNEEKLFF. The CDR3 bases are TGCGCCAGCAGCCAAGGTTGGGGACAGAATGAGGAAAAACTGTTTTTT.

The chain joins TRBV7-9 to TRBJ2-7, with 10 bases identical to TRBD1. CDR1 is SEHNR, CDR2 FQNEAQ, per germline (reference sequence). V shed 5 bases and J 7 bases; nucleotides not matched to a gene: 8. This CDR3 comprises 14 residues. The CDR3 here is CASSPGTGVSEQYF. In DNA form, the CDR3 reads TGTGCCAGCAGCCCCGGGACAGGGGTTAGTGAGCAGTACTTC.

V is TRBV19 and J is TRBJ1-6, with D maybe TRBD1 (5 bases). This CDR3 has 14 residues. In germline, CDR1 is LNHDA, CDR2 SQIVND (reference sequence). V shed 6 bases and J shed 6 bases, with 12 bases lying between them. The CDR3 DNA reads TGTGCCAGTAGAGCAGGGATGGGTAATTCACCCCTCCACTTT. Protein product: CASRAGMGNSPLHF.

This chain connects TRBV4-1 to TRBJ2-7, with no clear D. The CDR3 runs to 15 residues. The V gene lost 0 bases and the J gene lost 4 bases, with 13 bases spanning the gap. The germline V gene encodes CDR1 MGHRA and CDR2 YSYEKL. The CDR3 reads CASSQEKGDSYEQYF. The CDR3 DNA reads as TGCGCCAGCAGCCAAGAAAAAGGTGACTCTTACGAGCAGTACTTC.

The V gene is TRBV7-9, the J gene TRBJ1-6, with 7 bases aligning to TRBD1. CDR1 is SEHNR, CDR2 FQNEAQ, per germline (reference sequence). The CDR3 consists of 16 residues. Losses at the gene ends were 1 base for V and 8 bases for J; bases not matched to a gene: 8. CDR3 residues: CASSLGGRGPDSPLHF. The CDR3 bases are TGTGCCAGCAGCTTAGGCGGAAGGGGGCCGGATTCACCCCTCCACTTT.

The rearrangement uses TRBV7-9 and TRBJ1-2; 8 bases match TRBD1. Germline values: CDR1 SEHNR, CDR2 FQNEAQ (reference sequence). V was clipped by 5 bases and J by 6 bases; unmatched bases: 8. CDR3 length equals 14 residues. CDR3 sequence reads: CASSPEDRDDGYTF. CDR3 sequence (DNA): TGTGCCAGCAGCCCGGAGGACAGGGACGATGGCTACACCTTC.

The CDR3 DNA reads TGTGCCAGCAGTGGGGGACAGGGGTTCTACGAGCAGTACTTC. Encoded protein: CASSGGQGFYEQYF. The V call is TRBV27, the J call TRBJ2-7, with 10 bases aligning to TRBD1. In germline, CDR1 is MNHEY, CDR2 SMNVEV (reference sequence). The CDR3 has 14 amino acids. V was pared by 5 bases and J by 3 bases, with 4 bases of the junction left unmatched.

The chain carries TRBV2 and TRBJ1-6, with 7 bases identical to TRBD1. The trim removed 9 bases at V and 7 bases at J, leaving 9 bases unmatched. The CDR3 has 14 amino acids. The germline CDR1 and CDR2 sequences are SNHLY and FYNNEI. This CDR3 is CASTPGQLNSPLHF. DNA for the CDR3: TGTGCCAGTACTCCGGGACAGCTCAATTCACCCCTCCACTTT.

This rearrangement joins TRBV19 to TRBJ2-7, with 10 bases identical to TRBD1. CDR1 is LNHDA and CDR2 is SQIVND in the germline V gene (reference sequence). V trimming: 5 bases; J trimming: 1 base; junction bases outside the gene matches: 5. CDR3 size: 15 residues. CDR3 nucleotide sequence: TGTGCCAGTAGTCCGGACAGGGGGGAGTCCTACGAGCAGTACTTC. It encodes CASSPDRGESYEQYF.

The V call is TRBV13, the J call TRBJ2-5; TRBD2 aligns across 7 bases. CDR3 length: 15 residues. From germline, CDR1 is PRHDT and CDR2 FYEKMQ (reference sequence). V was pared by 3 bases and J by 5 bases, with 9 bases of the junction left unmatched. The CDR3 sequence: CASSLGGSGGETQYF. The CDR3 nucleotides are TGTGCCAGCAGCTTGGGGGGGAGCGGCGGTGAGACCCAGTACTTC.

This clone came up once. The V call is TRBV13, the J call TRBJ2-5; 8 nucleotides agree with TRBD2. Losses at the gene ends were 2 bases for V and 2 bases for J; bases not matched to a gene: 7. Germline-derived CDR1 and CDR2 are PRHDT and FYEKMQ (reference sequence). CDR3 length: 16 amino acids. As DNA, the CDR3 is TGTGCCAGCAGCTTATTACGGGGGGGAGTACAAGAGACCCAGTACTTC. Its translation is CASSLLRGGVQETQYF.

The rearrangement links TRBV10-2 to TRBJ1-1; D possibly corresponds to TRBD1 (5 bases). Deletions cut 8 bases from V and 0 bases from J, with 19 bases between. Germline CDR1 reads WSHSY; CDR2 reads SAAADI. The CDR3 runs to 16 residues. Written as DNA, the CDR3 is TGCGCCAGCCGCAGGGCTAGTGACTTTATGAACACTGAAGCTTTCTTT. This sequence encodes CASRRASDFMNTEAFF.

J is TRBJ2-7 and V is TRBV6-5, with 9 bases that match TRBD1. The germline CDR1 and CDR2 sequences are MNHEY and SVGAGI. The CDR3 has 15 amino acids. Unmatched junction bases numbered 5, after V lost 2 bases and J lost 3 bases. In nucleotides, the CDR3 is TGTGCCAGCAGTTACGGGACAGGGACGGGCTACGAGCAGTACTTC. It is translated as CASSYGTGTGYEQYF.

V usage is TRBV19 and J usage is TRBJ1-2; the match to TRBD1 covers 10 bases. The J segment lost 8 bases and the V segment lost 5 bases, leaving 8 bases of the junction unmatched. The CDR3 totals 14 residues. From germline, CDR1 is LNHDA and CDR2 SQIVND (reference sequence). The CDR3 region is CASSPDRGPIGYTF. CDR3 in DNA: TGTGCCAGTAGTCCCGACAGGGGGCCAATCGGCTACACCTTC.

The CDR3 protein is CASSADSGVGTDTQYF. The CDR3 DNA reads TGTGCCAGCAGCGCCGATAGCGGGGTTGGTACAGATACGCAGTATTTT. This chain uses TRBV7-8 with TRBJ2-3; 8 bases are shared with TRBD2. This CDR3 comprises 16 residues. Germline V gene data show CDR1 as SGHVS and CDR2 as FQNEAQ. Trimming took 5 bases from V and 3 from J; bases not matched to a gene: 10.

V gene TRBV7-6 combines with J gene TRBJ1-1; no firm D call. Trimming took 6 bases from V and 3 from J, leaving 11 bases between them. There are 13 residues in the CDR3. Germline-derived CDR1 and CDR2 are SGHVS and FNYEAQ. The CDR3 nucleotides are TGTGCCAGCAGTCGTTCCGGGTACACTGAAGCTTTCTTT. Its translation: CASSRSGYTEAFF.

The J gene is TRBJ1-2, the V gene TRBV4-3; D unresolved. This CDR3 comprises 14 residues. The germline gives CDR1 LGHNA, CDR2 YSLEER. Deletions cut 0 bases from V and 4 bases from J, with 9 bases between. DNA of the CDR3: TGCGCCAGCAGCCAAGACAGGTCTGGCTATGGCTACACCTTC. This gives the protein CASSQDRSGYGYTF.

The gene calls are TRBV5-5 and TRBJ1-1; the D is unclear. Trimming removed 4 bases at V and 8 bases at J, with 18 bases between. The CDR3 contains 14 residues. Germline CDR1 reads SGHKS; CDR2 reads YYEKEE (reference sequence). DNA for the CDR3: TGTGCCAGCAGCAACGCGGGCCGAACCTCAGAAGCTTTCTTT. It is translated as CASSNAGRTSEAFF. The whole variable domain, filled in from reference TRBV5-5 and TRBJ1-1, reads DAGVTQSPTHLIKTRGQQVTLRCSPISGHKSVSWYQQVLGQGPQFIFQYYEKEERGRGNFPDRFSARQFPNYSSELNVNALLLGDSALYLCASSNAGRTSEAFFGQGTRLTVV.

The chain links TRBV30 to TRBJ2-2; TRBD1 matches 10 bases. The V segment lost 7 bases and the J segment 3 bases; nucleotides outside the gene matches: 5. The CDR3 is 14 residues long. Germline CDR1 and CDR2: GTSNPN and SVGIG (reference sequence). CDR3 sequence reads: CAYDRGRYTGELFF. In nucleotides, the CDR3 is TGTGCCTACGACAGGGGGCGCTACACCGGGGAGCTGTTTTTT.